What follows are 2 T cell receptor beta chains derived from one specimen sequenced in a study of patients and donors after allogeneic stem cell transplantation. TCRdb reprocessed the RT-PCR reads with MiXCR, giving one entry per CDR3 protein. This repertoire shows about 110,000 distinct CDR3 sequences, less than 45% found once; its top ten account for approximately 30%. The sequenced material came from blood, either unsorted or a sorted T cell fraction (not recorded which). Receptor source: a human donor who was either an allogeneic HSCT recipient or a stem cell or donor lymphocyte infusion donor (not recorded which). It is not recorded whose cells these are; they may come from a transplant donor.

J is TRBJ1-6 and V is TRBV12-3 or TRBV12-4; 12 nucleotides line up with TRBD1. Germline trimming cut 3 bases from V and 10 bases from J; bases unmatched to any gene: 10. The CDR3 spans 17 residues. The CDR3 loop is CASSFNYGTGGESPLHF. The CDR3 coding sequence is TGTGCCAGCAGTTTTAACTACGGGACAGGGGGCGAATCACCCCTCCACTTT.

This clonotype showed up just a few times. The chain carries TRBV12-3 or TRBV12-4 and TRBJ2-1; possible D gene TRBD1, 7 bases. CDR3 size: 14 residues. With 4 bases removed from V and 8 bases from J, the gap between germline ends came to 15 bases. For the CDR3, the DNA is TGTGCCAGCAGTTCTTCAGGGGGGAGCGATGAGCAGTTCTTC. Its translation is CASSSSGGSDEQFF.